The source of this TCR beta chain is a study of T-cell memory formation after mild COVID-19. Study-level results: Memory cells collected pre-infection included some clones that later responded, suggesting cross-reactive memory joined.

TCRdb independently ran MiXCR on the 5' RACE reads; one entry per CDR3 protein. The sample lists approximately 390,000 distinct CDR3 sequences, 15% to 20% seen once, with about 22% in the top ten. For this clonotype: Its antigen is not known.

V shed 4 bases and J shed 7 bases, with 13 bases lying between them. Germline V gene data show CDR1 as LGHDT and CDR2 as YNNKEL (reference sequence). The length of the CDR3 is 13 residues. The source is a man younger than 35 who had mild COVID-19 (a few samples of this study predate the infection). Cell type and time point are not known. The sequencing input was PBMCs or a T cell subset sorted from them (not recorded which). The chain couples TRBV3-1 to TRBJ1-2, with D unresolved. CDR3 in DNA: TGTGCCAGCAGCCCCAGTGGAGCGGTTGGCTACACCTTC. Encoded protein: CASSPSGAVGYTF.